This TCR beta chain came from a study of blood T cell repertoires in COVID-19. As for the study in general: Whether acute or convalescent, the COVID-19 samples came from the United States, Italy and Spain. T cells, B-cell-depleted T cells, or PBMCs provided the cDNA or gDNA that served as material.

After removal of 6 bases from V and 2 bases from J, the junction contained 3 bases not matched to a gene. CDR1 and CDR2 (germline): MNHEY, SMNVEV (reference sequence). The CDR3 totals 15 residues. In the authors' workflow: Reference gene primer amplification gave estimated nucleated cell counts. Some clones are missing from TCRdb's copy, which holds only in-frame ones; the method was immunoSEQ multiplex PCR. V and J calls and clone size follow that table, whereas D and trimming were derived from the DNA. The repertoire has over 400,000 clones, approximately 83% of them found once; the top ten carry approximately 3.2%.

The sequence was obtained from a human donor in a cohort sampled during active COVID-19. The V call is TRBV27, the J call TRBJ2-6, with 8 bases matching TRBD1. Sequenced input: peripheral blood. This CDR3 is CASSPGGTGANVLTF. Here the CDR3 DNA reads TGTGCCAGCAGCCCAGGGGGCACTGGGGCCAACGTCCTGACTTTC. The entire variable domain, with the rest obtained from reference TRBV27 and TRBJ2-6, is as follows: EAQVTQNPRYLITVTGKKLTVTCSQNMNHEYMSWYRQDPGLGLRQIYYSMNVEVTDKGDVPEGYKVSRKEKRNFPLILESPSPNQTSLYFCASSPGGTGANVLTFGAGSRLTVL.